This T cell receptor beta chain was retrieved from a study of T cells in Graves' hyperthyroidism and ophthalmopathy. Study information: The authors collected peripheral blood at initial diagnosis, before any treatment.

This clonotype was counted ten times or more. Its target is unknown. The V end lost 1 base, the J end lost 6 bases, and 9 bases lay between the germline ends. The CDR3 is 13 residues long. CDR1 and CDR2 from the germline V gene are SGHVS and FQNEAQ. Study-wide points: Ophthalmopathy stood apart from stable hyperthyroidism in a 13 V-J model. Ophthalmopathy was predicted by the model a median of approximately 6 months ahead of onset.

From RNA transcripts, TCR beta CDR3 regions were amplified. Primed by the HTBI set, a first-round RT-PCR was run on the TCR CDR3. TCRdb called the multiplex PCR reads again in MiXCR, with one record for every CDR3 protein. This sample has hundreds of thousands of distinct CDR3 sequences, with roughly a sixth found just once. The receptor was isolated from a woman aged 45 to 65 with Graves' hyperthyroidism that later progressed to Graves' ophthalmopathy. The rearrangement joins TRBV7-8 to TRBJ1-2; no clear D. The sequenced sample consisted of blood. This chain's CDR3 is CASSLVTQNGYTF. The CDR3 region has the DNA TGTGCCAGCAGCTTAGTTACCCAGAATGGCTACACCTTC.